The source of this T cell receptor (beta chain) is a study of cytomegalovirus exposure and HLA in healthy donors. Study details: Ancestry clustering placed roughly four fifths of some 400 genotyped donors in the Caucasian-associated cluster. The study, taken as a whole, reports: Productive rates of about 87% or about 30% were seen for most TCR beta V segments in an earlier analysis. For TCR beta chains, V- and J-gene trimming was later linked to a missense DCLRE1C variant. Among the most significant clusters, several appeared linked to common viral pathogens in a later analysis.

Turning to this clone: Its antigen remains unknown.

Primers included in the PCR were 60 Vbeta and 13 Jbeta primers. Assay: immunoSEQ multiplex PCR; the TCRdb copy retains only in-frame clones and omits some. The repertoire includes some 200,000 clones, 9.5% of them detected once, and 1% to 1.5% sits in the top ten. Sequenced input: PBMCs. This TCR was recovered from a woman aged 25 to 45 in good health and CMV-seropositive.

As DNA, the CDR3 is TGTGCCAGCAGCTTAGCGCCGGGAACCTTCTATGGCTACACCTTC. Amino acids: CASSLAPGTFYGYTF. The V and J genes are TRBV7-8 and TRBJ1-2; D unclear. The CDR3 is 15 amino acids. Germline V gives CDR1 SGHVS, CDR2 FQNEAQ. V gave up 0 bases and J gave up 4 bases, with 12 bases separating them.